This T cell receptor (beta chain) was sequenced in a study of cytomegalovirus exposure and HLA in healthy donors (dated by TCRdb to the late 2010s). Study-level background: According to a later analysis, the 120 validation repertoires were produced on the same platform as the roughly 600 repertoires of the first cohort. The study was designed to test whether signatures of past pathogen exposure could be identified by cataloging public T cell receptors. In addition to the first cohort of 650 to 750 subjects, a separate validation cohort of approximately 120 different subjects was used. The study combined high-throughput TCR immunosequencing, statistical association of individual TCRs with disease status, and machine learning to predict cytomegalovirus infection status. General conclusions and limits of the study: It was suggested by the authors that the approach could potentially be generalized to other disease states and immunological phenotypes. While some public TCRs were present in many individuals, most TCR sequences turned up only very rarely across donors. In both the original and validation cohorts, the classifier was reported to diagnose cytomegalovirus status with high specificity and sensitivity. The study gave a list of under 200 TCR beta chains associated with cytomegalovirus. In vitro tests confirmed that a few of the cytomegalovirus-associated TCR beta chains recognize cytomegalovirus antigens. A later analysis lacked HLA typing for the validation cohort, so it scored co-occurrence in that cohort across all 110 or so repertoires. In a later analysis, TCRs clustered in the first cohort were found to also tend to co-occur in the 120 or so validation repertoires, with 94% of cluster scores above 0.

The donors were included in the validation cohort of over a hundred subjects, a group kept apart from the approximately 700-subject first cohort. Per the germline V gene, ENHRY is the CDR1 and SYGVKD is the CDR2. The CDR3 covers 17 residues, taking in both the cysteine and the phenylalanine. Just CDR3 DNA is preserved here, 51 bases in frame from base 1. The junction shows trimming of 10 bases on V and 0 bases on J, and the gene matches do not reach 8 bases of it. The table lists this clone with a count of one. Its antigen remains undetermined. No much larger clonotype is one base removed from it; base qualities were not supplied. The library relied on the immunoSEQ multiplex PCR assay. As for the authors' bioinformatics: A statistical classification framework was built to diagnose cytomegalovirus status from the catalog of TCR beta chain sequences. Imported from immuneACCESS, the table was reduced by TCRdb to in-frame sequences with V and J called. These copies leave out some clones; in studies compared against another copy, an unresolved V gene accounts for under half, and the cause of the remainder is not known. V and J calls and clone size come straight from that table; D and trimming were deduced from the DNA. In all, the sample holds 200,000 to 250,000 clones, and roughly 87% of those were seen once. The ten largest clones take up about 12% of the sample.

This TCR derives from a man younger than 35 in good health and CMV-seropositive. The chain is encoded by TRBV10-3 joined to TRBJ2-6; 11 central bases correspond to TRBD2. The sequencing sample was made of PBMCs. The DNA is TGTGCCACCAAGGGACTAGCGGTTCCCTCTGGGGCCAACGTCCTGACTTTC. This yields the protein CATKGLAVPSGANVLTF.